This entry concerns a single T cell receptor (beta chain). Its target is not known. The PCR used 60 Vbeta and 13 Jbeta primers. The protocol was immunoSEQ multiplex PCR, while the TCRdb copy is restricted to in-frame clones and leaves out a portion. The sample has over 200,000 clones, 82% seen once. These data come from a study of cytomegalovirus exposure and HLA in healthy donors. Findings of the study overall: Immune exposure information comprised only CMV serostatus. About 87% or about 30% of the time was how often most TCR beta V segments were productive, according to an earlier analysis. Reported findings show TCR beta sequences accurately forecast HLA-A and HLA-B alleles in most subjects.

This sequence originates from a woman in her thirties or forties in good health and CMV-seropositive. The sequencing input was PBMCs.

For the CDR3, the DNA is TGTGCCATCAGTGAAGGGCAGGGGCCCGGAAACACCATATATTTT. Its protein product is CAISEGQGPGNTIYF. The chain is built from TRBV10-3 and TRBJ1-3, with a weak D call TRBD1 (6 bases). Germline V gene lookup returns CDR1 ENHRY and CDR2 SYGVKD. The length of the CDR3 is 15 residues. V lost 3 bases to trimming and J lost 4 bases, with 13 bases between them.